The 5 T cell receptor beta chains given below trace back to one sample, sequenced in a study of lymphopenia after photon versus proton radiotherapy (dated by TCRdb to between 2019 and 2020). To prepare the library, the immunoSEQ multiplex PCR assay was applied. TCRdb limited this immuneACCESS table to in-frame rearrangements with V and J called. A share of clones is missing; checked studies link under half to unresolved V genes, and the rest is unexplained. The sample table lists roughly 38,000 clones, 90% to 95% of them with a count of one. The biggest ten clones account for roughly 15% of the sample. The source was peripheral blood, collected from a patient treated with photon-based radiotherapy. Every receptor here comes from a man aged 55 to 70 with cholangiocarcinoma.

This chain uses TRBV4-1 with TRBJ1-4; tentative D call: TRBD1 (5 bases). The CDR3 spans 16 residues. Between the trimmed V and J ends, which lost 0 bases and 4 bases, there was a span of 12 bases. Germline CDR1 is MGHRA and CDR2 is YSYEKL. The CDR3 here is CASSQDLGEGNEKLFF. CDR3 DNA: TGCGCCAGCAGCCAAGATTTGGGGGAGGGTAATGAAAAACTGTTTTTT.

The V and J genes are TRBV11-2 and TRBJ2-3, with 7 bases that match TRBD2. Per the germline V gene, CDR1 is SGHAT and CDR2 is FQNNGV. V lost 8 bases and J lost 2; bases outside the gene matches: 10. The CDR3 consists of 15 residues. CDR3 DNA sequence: TGTGCCAGCCTAAGGCCTAGCGGATACACAGATACGCAGTATTTT. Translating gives CASLRPSGYTDTQYF.

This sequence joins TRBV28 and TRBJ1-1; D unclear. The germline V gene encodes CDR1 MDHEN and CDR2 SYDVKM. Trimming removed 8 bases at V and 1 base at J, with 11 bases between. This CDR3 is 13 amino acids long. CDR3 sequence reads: CASHKISNTEAFF. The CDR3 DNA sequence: TGTGCCAGCCACAAAATATCGAACACTGAAGCTTTCTTT.

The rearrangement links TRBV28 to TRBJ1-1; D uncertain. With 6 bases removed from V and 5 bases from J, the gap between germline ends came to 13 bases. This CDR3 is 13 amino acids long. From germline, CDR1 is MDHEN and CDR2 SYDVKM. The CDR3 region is CASSLNPGTEAFF. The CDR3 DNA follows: TGTGCCAGCAGCTTAAACCCCGGGACTGAAGCTTTCTTT.

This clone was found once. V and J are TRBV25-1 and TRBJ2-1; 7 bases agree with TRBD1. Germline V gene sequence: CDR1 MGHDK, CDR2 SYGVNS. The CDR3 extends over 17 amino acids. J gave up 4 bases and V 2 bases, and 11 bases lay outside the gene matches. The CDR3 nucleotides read TGTGCCAGCAGTGAAGGGGGAACGGGACAGTTTTACAATGAGCAGTTCTTC. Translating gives CASSEGGTGQFYNEQFF.